Below, 22 T cell receptor beta chains from the same sample are listed, as sequenced in a study of blood T cell repertoires in COVID-19. Produced via immunoSEQ multiplex PCR; TCRdb's table is partial and in-frame only. The top ten hold about 14% of the sample, which has roughly 220,000 clones, 80% to 90% seen once. Sequencing used PBMCs or T cells enriched from blood (not recorded which). Source of these receptors: a woman in her forties or fifties with acute COVID-19.

This chain uses TRBV4-1 with TRBJ2-3; weak D call: TRBD1 (5 bases). Between the trimmed V and J ends, which lost 0 bases and 3 bases, there was a span of 19 bases. The CDR3 consists of 18 residues. The germline V gene has CDR1 MGHRA and CDR2 YSYEKL. CDR3: CASSQDRAGLLRTDTQYF. CDR3 bases: TGCGCCAGCAGCCAAGATAGGGCAGGGCTTCTGCGTACAGATACGCAGTATTTT.

The rearrangement links TRBV4-3 to TRBJ2-2; the match to TRBD1 covers 8 bases. From germline, CDR1 is LGHNA and CDR2 YSLEER. V was clipped by 3 bases and J by 7 bases; unmatched bases: 4. The CDR3 runs to 14 residues. The CDR3 sequence: CASSHSQGGGELFF. The CDR3 nucleotides are TGCGCCAGCAGCCATTCACAGGGGGGCGGGGAGCTGTTTTTT.

The V call is TRBV30, the J call TRBJ1-5, with 9 bases matching TRBD1. The CDR3 loop spans 15 amino acids. Germline V gene data show CDR1 as GTSNPN and CDR2 as SVGIG (reference sequence). V gave up 1 base and J gave up 4 bases; unmatched junction bases: 5. In DNA, the CDR3 is TGTGCCTGGAGTGCCCTTGGGACAGGGAATCAGCCCCAGCATTTT. Translated, it gives CAWSALGTGNQPQHF.

This chain uses TRBV5-1 with TRBJ1-2; 9 positions match TRBD1. Per the germline V gene, CDR1 is SGHRS and CDR2 is YFSETQ. Trimming cost V 0 bases and J 6 bases; bases outside gene matches: 6. The CDR3 is made up of 15 amino acids. CDR3 region: CASSLALGTGNGYTF. CDR3 DNA sequence: TGCGCCAGCAGCTTGGCCCTGGGGACAGGGAATGGCTACACCTTC.

The chain uses TRBV27 and TRBJ2-7; TRBD2 agrees at 8 bases. J gave up 2 bases and V 2 bases, and 5 bases lay outside the gene matches. Germline assignment: CDR1 MNHEY and CDR2 SMNVEV (reference sequence). CDR3 length: 15 amino acids. Written as DNA, the CDR3 is TGTGCCAGCAGTTTAGCCGGAGCGGGAGCCTACGAGCAGTACTTC. Amino acids: CASSLAGAGAYEQYF.

The J gene is TRBJ1-2, the V gene TRBV18, with 7 nucleotides matching TRBD1. In germline, CDR1 is KGHSH, CDR2 LQKENI. The CDR3 has 15 amino acids. V gave up 2 bases and J gave up 5 bases; unmatched junction bases: 8. The CDR3, as DNA: TGTGCCAGCTCACCAGATGCACAGGGGCGATATGGCTACACCTTC. It specifies CASSPDAQGRYGYTF.

V is TRBV6-5 and J is TRBJ1-4, with 12 positions matching TRBD1. This CDR3 is 15 amino acids long. Looked up from germline, CDR1 is MNHEY and CDR2 is SVGAGI. After removal of 6 bases from V and 7 bases from J, the junction contained 6 bases not matched to a gene. CDR3 loop: CASSHGDRGLEKLFF. The CDR3 nucleotides are TGTGCCAGCAGCCATGGGGACAGGGGGCTTGAAAAACTGTTTTTT.

The rearrangement uses TRBV27 and TRBJ1-6, with D hard to call. Germline V gene lookup returns CDR1 MNHEY and CDR2 SMNVEV (reference sequence). V was pared by 5 bases and J by 11 bases, with 10 bases between. The CDR3 loop spans 12 amino acids. CDR3 in DNA: TGTGCCAGCAGTCTCCTCGGGGCACCCCTCCACTTT. Translation: CASSLLGAPLHF.

In its sample, this clone was seen a few times. The genes are TRBV11-3 and TRBJ2-7; a weak D match, TRBD2 (6 bases). CDR1 SGHNT and CDR2 YENEEA come from the germline V gene. V was clipped by 3 bases and J by 0 bases, with 9 bases between them. The CDR3 spans 14 residues. This CDR3 is CASSFGGNSYEQYF. As DNA, the CDR3 is TGTGCCAGCAGCTTCGGCGGGAACTCCTACGAGCAGTACTTC.

The sample holds a few counts of this clone. The chain is built from TRBV7-2 and TRBJ2-7, with 10 bases aligning to TRBD1. This CDR3 contains 13 residues. Unmatched junction bases numbered 4, after V lost 5 bases and J lost 6 bases. Germline loops: CDR1 SGHTA, CDR2 FQGNSA. The CDR3 nucleotides read TGTGCCAGCAGCGGGGACAGGGGTCGCGAGCAGTACTTC. Residues: CASSGDRGREQYF.

V gene TRBV7-2 combines with J gene TRBJ2-2; TRBD1 matches at 9 bases. This CDR3 spans 17 amino acids. The trim removed 1 base at V and 7 bases at J, leaving 10 bases unmatched. Germline V lookup: CDR1 SGHTA, CDR2 FQGNSA. For the CDR3, the DNA is TGTGCCAGCAGCTTAGTGTCACAGGGGGCTGGTAGCGGGGAGCTGTTTTTT. It yields the protein CASSLVSQGAGSGELFF.

The rearrangement uses TRBV20-1 and TRBJ1-5; D is unclear. The CDR3 covers 10 residues. Trimming left V 6 bases short and J 3 bases short, with 3 bases between. The germline gives CDR1 DFQATT, CDR2 SNEGSKA (reference sequence). CDR3 DNA sequence: TGCAGTGCCAACAATCAGCCCCAGCATTTT. This sequence encodes CSANNQPQHF.

This clone was seen only once. This chain uses TRBV5-4 with TRBJ2-7, with D perhaps TRBD2 (5 bases). With 4 bases removed from V and 2 bases from J, the gap between germline ends came to 16 bases. The germline gives CDR1 SGHNT, CDR2 YYREEE (reference sequence). This CDR3 has 15 residues. The CDR3 DNA is TGTGCCAGCAGCACACAGTCGGGGTCCCCCTACGAGCAGTACTTC. Its protein is CASSTQSGSPYEQYF.

This sequence joins TRBV7-9 and TRBJ2-5, with 7 bases lining up with TRBD2. This CDR3 comprises 16 residues. Germline lookup yields CDR1 SEHNR and CDR2 FQNEAQ (reference sequence). V dropped 4 bases and J dropped 5; count of bases not matched to a gene: 13. CDR3 bases: TGTGCCAGCAGCTCCAGCGGGAACCAACCTTGGGAGACCCAGTACTTC. It is translated as CASSSSGNQPWETQYF.

CDR3 residues: CASSPNRDEYGYTF. CDR3 bases: TGTGCCAGCTCACCAAACAGGGATGAATATGGCTACACCTTC. The chain employs TRBV18 and TRBJ1-2; D is perhaps TRBD1 (6 bases). Germline loops: CDR1 KGHSH, CDR2 LQKENI. The ends were cut back, 2 bases at V and 5 bases at J, with 12 bases in the middle. The CDR3 length is 14 residues.

The chain carries TRBV5-1 and TRBJ2-1, with 7 bases aligning to TRBD2. The CDR3 runs 18 residues. Trimming at V came to 1 base and at J to 5 bases, leaving 15 bases not matched to a gene. The germline V gene encodes CDR1 SGHRS and CDR2 YFSETQ. The CDR3 DNA is TGCGCCAGCAGCTTGAGTCCCTCACTCGCGGGAGCCGACAATGAGCAGTTCTTC. Translating gives CASSLSPSLAGADNEQFF.

This clone was observed a single time. The chain links TRBV7-9 to TRBJ1-1; tentative D call: TRBD1 (6 bases). The germline V and J ends were trimmed by 5 bases and 0 bases, with 7 bases remaining between them. This CDR3 is 13 amino acids long. Per germline, CDR1 SEHNR and CDR2 FQNEAQ (reference sequence). In DNA, the CDR3 is TGTGCCAGCAGCAACAGGGTGAACACTGAAGCTTTCTTT. Its protein is CASSNRVNTEAFF.

The chain employs TRBV18 and TRBJ2-1; possibly TRBD1 for D (6 bases). Trimming took off 4 bases at V and 6 bases at J, with 16 bases between the two ends. The CDR3 runs to 15 residues. The germline CDR1 and CDR2 sequences are KGHSH and LQKENI. The CDR3 DNA reads TGTGCCAGCTCACAACTTCAGGGGAGCTTCAATGAGCAGTTCTTC. The encoded protein is CASSQLQGSFNEQFF. Full variable domain (missing parts from reference TRBV18 and TRBJ2-1): NAGVMQNPRHLVRRRGQEARLRCSPMKGHSHVYWYRQLPEEGLKFMVYLQKENIIDESGMPKERFSAEFPKEGPSILRIQQVVRGDSAAYFCASSQLQGSFNEQFFGPGTRLTVL.

This clone was detected a few times. V is TRBV13 and J is TRBJ1-5; D is uncertain. The CDR3 runs 13 residues. Germline assignment: CDR1 PRHDT and CDR2 FYEKMQ (reference sequence). Trimming cost V 5 bases and J 11 bases, with 16 bases left between them. The CDR3 bases are TGTGCCAGCAGCCCCCCCGGAGGAGGGACCCAGCATTTT. It translates to CASSPPGGGTQHF.

The chain carries TRBV4-2 and TRBJ1-2, with TRBD1 matching 8 bases. Trimming cost V 0 bases and J 4 bases; bases outside gene matches: 1. Germline CDR1 LGHNA, CDR2 YNFKEQ. The CDR3 consists of 14 residues. The CDR3: CASSQDGTGYGYTF. Written as DNA, the CDR3 is TGTGCCAGCAGCCAAGATGGGACAGGCTATGGCTACACCTTC.

The CDR3 sequence: CASSLGRSYEQYF. The CDR3 coding sequence is TGTGCCAGCAGTTTGGGCCGCTCCTACGAGCAGTACTTC. The genes are TRBV28 and TRBJ2-7; the D is unclear. The CDR3 has 13 amino acids. Trimming removed 3 bases from V and 0 bases from J, with 6 bases in between. Per the germline V gene, CDR1 is MDHEN and CDR2 is SYDVKM.

As regards this clone: This sample also contains other DNA sequences that code for the same CDR3. The V gene is TRBV7-2, the J gene TRBJ1-3; D is undetermined. The CDR3 consists of 14 residues. Per germline, CDR1 SGHTA and CDR2 FQGNSA. The germline V and J ends were trimmed by 1 base and 0 bases, with 4 bases remaining between them. DNA of the CDR3: TGTGCCAGCAGCTTAGTCAGCTCTGGAAACACCATATATTTT. Protein product: CASSLVSSGNTIYF.